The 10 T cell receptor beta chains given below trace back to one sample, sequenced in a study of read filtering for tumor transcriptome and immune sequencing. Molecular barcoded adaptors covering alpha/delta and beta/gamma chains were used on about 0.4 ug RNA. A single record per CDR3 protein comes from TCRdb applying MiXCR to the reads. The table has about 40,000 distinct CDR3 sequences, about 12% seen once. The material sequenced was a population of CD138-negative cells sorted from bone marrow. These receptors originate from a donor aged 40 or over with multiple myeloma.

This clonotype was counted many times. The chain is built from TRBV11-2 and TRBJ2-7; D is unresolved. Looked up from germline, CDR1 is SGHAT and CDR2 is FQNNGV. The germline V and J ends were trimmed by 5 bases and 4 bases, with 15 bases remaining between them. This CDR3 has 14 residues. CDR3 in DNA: TGTGCCAGCAGCCAAATAATGAAAACGTACGAGCAGTACTTC. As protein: CASSQIMKTYEQYF.

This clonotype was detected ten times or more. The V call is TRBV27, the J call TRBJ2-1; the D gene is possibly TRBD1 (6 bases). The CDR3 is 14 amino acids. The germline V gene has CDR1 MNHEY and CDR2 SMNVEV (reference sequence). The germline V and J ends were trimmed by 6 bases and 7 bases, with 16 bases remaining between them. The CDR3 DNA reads TGTGCCAGCAGCTCTAGACAGGTTGGGAATGAGCAGTTCTTC. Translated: CASSSRQVGNEQFF.

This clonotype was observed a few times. The CDR3 is CASSLLGDGANVLTF. The CDR3 DNA reads as TGTGCCAGCAGCTTACTAGGGGATGGGGCCAACGTCCTGACTTTC. J is TRBJ2-6 and V is TRBV11-2; weak D call: TRBD1 (5 bases). Germline assignment: CDR1 SGHAT and CDR2 FQNNGV. V lost 2 bases and J 3 bases, leaving 8 bases between the germline ends. There are 15 residues in the CDR3.

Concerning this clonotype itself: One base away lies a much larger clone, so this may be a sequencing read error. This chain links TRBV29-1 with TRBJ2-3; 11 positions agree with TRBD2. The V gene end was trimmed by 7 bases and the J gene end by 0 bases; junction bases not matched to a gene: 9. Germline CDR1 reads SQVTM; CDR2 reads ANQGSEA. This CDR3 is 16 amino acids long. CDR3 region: CSAGTSGATSTDTQYF. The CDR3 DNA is TGCAGCGCCGGGACTAGCGGTGCTACTAGCACAGATACGCAGTATTTT.

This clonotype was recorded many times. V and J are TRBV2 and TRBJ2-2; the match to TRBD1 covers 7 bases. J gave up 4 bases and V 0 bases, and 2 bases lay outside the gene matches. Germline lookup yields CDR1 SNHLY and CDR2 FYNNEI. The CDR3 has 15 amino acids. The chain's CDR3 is CASSEAGQSTGELFF. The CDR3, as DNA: TGTGCCAGCAGTGAAGCGGGACAGAGCACCGGGGAGCTGTTTTTT.

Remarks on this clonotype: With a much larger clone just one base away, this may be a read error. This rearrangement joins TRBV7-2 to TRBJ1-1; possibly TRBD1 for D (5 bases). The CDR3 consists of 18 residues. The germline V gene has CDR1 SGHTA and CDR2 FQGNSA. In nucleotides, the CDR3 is TGTGCCAGCAGCTTAAGTCAGCTTGCGCTGGGGGTTAGGACTGGAGCTTTCTTT. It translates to CASSLSQLALGVRTGAFF. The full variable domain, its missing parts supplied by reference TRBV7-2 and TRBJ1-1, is GAGVSQSPSNKVTEKGKDVELRCDPISGHTALYWYRQSLGQGLEFLIYFQGNSAPDKSGLPSDRFSAERTGGSVSTLTIQRTQQEDSAVYLCASSLSQLALGVRTGAFFGQGTRLTVV.

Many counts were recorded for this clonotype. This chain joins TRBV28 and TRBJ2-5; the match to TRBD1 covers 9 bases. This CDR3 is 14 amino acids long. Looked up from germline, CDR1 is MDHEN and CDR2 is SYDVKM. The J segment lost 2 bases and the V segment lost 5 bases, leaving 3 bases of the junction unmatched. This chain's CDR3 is CASSKQGAQETQYF. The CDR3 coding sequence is TGTGCCAGCAGTAAACAGGGGGCTCAAGAGACCCAGTACTTC.

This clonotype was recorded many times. CDR3 region: CASSSTGENTGELFF. In DNA, the CDR3 is TGTGCCAGCAGCTCAACAGGGGAGAACACCGGGGAGCTGTTTTTT. The chain carries TRBV7-9 and TRBJ2-2; TRBD1 aligns across 7 bases. Germline CDR1 is SEHNR and CDR2 is FQNEAQ (reference sequence). Trimming removed 4 bases from V and 1 base from J; junction bases left unmatched: 3. The CDR3 totals 15 residues.

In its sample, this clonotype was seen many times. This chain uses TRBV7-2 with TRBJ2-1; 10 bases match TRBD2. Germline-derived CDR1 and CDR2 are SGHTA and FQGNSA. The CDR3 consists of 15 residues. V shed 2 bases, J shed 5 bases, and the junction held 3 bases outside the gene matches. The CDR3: CASSLQLAGHNEQFF. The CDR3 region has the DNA TGTGCCAGCAGCTTACAACTAGCGGGACACAATGAGCAGTTCTTC.

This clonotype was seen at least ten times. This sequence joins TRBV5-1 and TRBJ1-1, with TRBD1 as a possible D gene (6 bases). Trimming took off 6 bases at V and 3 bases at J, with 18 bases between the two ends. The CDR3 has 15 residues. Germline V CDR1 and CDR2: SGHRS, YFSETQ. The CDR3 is CASKGGGTWDTEAFF. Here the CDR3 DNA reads TGCGCCAGCAAAGGGGGGGGCACATGGGACACTGAAGCTTTCTTT.